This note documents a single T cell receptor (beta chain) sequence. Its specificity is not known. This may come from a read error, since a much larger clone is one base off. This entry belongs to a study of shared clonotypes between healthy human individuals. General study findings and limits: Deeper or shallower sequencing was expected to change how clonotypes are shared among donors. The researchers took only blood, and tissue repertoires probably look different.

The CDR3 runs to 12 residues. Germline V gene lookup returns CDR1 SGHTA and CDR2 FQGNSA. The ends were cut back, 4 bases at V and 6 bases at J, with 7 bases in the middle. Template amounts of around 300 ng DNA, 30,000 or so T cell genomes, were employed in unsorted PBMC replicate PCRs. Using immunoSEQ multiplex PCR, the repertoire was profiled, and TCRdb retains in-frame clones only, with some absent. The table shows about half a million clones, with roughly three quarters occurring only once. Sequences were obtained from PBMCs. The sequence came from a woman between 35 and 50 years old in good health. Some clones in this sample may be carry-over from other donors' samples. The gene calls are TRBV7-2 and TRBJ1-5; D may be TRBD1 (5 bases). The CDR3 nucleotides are TGTGCCAGCAGCTCCGGGGGTCAGCCCCAGCATTTT. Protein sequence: CASSSGGQPQHF.